These 27 T cell receptor beta chains originate from one sample sequenced in a study of CD8 T cells in Susac syndrome. Random-hexamer reverse transcription was applied to about 0.45 to 1 ug RNA. TCRdb reprocessed the immunoSEQ multiplex PCR reads with MiXCR, giving one entry per CDR3 protein. Of 55,000 to 85,000 distinct CDR3 sequences in the sample, 96% were seen once. The sample was CD4+ T cells from PBMCs. The receptor source for this set is a human donor with multiple sclerosis.

The V gene is TRBV6-5, the J gene TRBJ2-7, with 11 bases aligning to TRBD2. CDR1 and CDR2 (germline): MNHEY, SVGAGI. V lost 2 bases and J lost 1; bases outside the gene matches: 4. This CDR3 has 16 amino acids. The CDR3 here is CASSYGASGGSYEQYF. As DNA, the CDR3 is TGTGCCAGCAGTTACGGGGCTAGCGGGGGGTCCTACGAGCAGTACTTC.

The gene calls are TRBV20-1 and TRBJ2-7, with D tentatively TRBD1 or TRBD2 (7 bases each). Germline CDR1 DFQATT, CDR2 SNEGSKA (reference sequence). This CDR3 comprises 14 residues. Trimming removed 4 bases from V and 3 bases from J, with 16 bases in between. CDR3 nucleotide sequence: TGCAGTGCTAATACCAGGGGGGGAGGCTACGAGCAGTACTTC. Encoded protein: CSANTRGGGYEQYF.

The V call is TRBV29-1, the J call TRBJ1-1; the D is unclear. Trimming left V 4 bases short and J 2 bases short, with 11 bases between. Germline lookup yields CDR1 SQVTM and CDR2 ANQGSEA. The CDR3 totals 13 residues. The CDR3 bases are TGCAGCGTTGTGCGGCAGCTAAACACTGAAGCTTTCTTT. Translation: CSVVRQLNTEAFF.

The rearrangement joins TRBV3-1 to TRBJ1-1; TRBD1 matches at 7 bases. Germline CDR1 reads LGHDT; CDR2 reads YNNKEL (reference sequence). V lost 3 bases, J lost 4 bases, and 8 bases stayed unmatched. The CDR3 runs to 15 residues. CDR3 nucleotides: TGTGCCAGCAGCCAGAGACAGGGTCGGGGCACTGAAGCTTTCTTT. Its protein product is CASSQRQGRGTEAFF.

The V gene is TRBV6-6, the J gene TRBJ2-1; D remains ambiguous. Per the germline V gene, CDR1 is MNHNY and CDR2 is SVGAGI (reference sequence). The V gene lost 2 bases and the J gene lost 4 bases, with 9 bases spanning the gap. The CDR3 covers 14 residues. The CDR3 sequence: CASSYRDEYNEQFF. CDR3 sequence (DNA): TGTGCCAGCAGTTACCGTGACGAGTACAATGAGCAGTTCTTC.

This chain uses TRBV7-9 with TRBJ2-3; no reliable D call. The CDR3 is 13 amino acids. Germline V CDR1 and CDR2: SEHNR, FQNEAQ (reference sequence). V was cut by 1 base and J by 5 bases, with 7 bases left in between. CDR3 region: CASSLVGVDTQYF. The CDR3 bases are TGTGCCAGCAGCTTAGTTGGAGTAGATACGCAGTATTTT.

This chain joins TRBV4-3 and TRBJ2-7, with 14 bases aligning to TRBD2. Trimming cost V 5 bases and J 4 bases; bases outside gene matches: 4. The CDR3 contains 15 residues. The germline V gene encodes CDR1 LGHNA and CDR2 YSLEER. The chain's CDR3 is CASSAGTSGGYEQYF. The DNA for the CDR3 is TGCGCCAGCAGCGCCGGGACTAGCGGGGGTTACGAGCAGTACTTC.

The chain uses TRBV12-3 or TRBV12-4 and TRBJ1-6; 8 positions match TRBD1. This CDR3 contains 14 residues. The V gene end was trimmed by 5 bases and the J gene end by 14 bases; junction bases not matched to a gene: 11. The CDR3 spells CASSPDRDRVTLHF. CDR3 sequence (DNA): TGTGCCAGCAGTCCGGACAGGGATCGGGTCACCCTCCACTTT.

This rearrangement joins TRBV7-9 to TRBJ2-7, with D possibly being TRBD1 (5 bases). V was cut by 6 bases and J by 6 bases, with 21 bases left in between. The CDR3 is made up of 15 amino acids. Germline CDR1 reads SEHNR; CDR2 reads FQNEAQ (reference sequence). CDR3 DNA sequence: TGTGCCAGCAGTTACGAGACAGAGTTTGGCCTCGAGCAGTACTTC. As protein: CASSYETEFGLEQYF.

This chain connects TRBV5-1 to TRBJ2-4; perhaps D is TRBD1 or TRBD2 (5 bases each). Trimming left V 0 bases short and J 5 bases short, with 15 bases between. The CDR3 is made up of 16 amino acids. Per the germline V gene, CDR1 is SGHRS and CDR2 is YFSETQ. Here the CDR3 reads CASSLAKYGAENIQYF. The CDR3 DNA follows: TGCGCCAGCAGCTTGGCCAAATACGGGGCGGAAAACATTCAGTACTTC.

V gene TRBV20-1 combines with J gene TRBJ2-7, with 9 bases lining up with TRBD1. J lost 1 base, V lost 5 bases, and 9 bases had no gene match. This CDR3 region has 15 residues. Germline V gene lookup returns CDR1 DFQATT and CDR2 SNEGSKA (reference sequence). CDR3 bases: TGCAGTGCTCAACCGGGACAGGGATCATCCTACGAGCAGTACTTC. It encodes CSAQPGQGSSYEQYF.

In its sample, this clonotype was seen once. The genes are TRBV30 and TRBJ2-1; D is ambiguous. The CDR3 has 14 residues. The germline V and J ends were trimmed by 0 bases and 7 bases, with 13 bases remaining between them. Germline V gene data show CDR1 as GTSNPN and CDR2 as SVGIG (reference sequence). The CDR3 protein is CAWSVNLEGNEQFF. CDR3 nucleotides: TGTGCCTGGAGTGTAAACTTAGAAGGTAATGAGCAGTTCTTC.

This chain uses TRBV5-1 with TRBJ2-2, with 11 nucleotides matching TRBD1. Germline V gene data show CDR1 as SGHRS and CDR2 as YFSETQ. The CDR3 totals 15 residues. V lost 3 bases to trimming and J lost 6 bases; unmatched junction nucleotides: 4. The CDR3 DNA sequence: TGCGCCAGCAGCTCCGGGACAGGGGGGTCCGGGGAGCTGTTTTTT. This translates into CASSSGTGGSGELFF.

The chain has TRBV24-1 and TRBJ1-5, with TRBD1 matching over 7 bases. V was clipped by 7 bases and J by 4 bases; unmatched bases: 6. Germline loops: CDR1 KGHDR, CDR2 SFDVKD. The CDR3 extends over 14 amino acids. The CDR3 region has the DNA TGTGCCACCAGCGAAGGGGGCAGGAATCAGCCCCAGCATTTT. It translates to CATSEGGRNQPQHF.

The sample holds a few counts of this clonotype. The chain recombines TRBV12-3 or TRBV12-4 with TRBJ2-3, with TRBD2 matching over 10 bases. The CDR3 is 15 amino acids. The trim removed 3 bases at V and 3 bases at J, leaving 3 bases unmatched. This CDR3 reads CASSFASGGTDTQYF. DNA of the CDR3: TGTGCCAGCAGTTTCGCTAGCGGGGGTACAGATACGCAGTATTTT.

V and J are TRBV5-4 and TRBJ2-5; 13 nucleotides match TRBD2. This CDR3 contains 16 residues. Trimming took 4 bases from V and 5 from J; bases not matched to a gene: 8. Germline V gene data show CDR1 as SGHNT and CDR2 as YYREEE (reference sequence). CDR3 DNA sequence: TGTGCCAGCAGCAACCCTGGGACTAGCGGGATCGAGACCCAGTACTTC. This sequence encodes CASSNPGTSGIETQYF. Together with reference TRBV5-4 and TRBJ2-5, the CDR3 gives the full variable domain: ETGVTQSPTHLIKTRGQQVTLRCSSQSGHNTVSWYQQALGQGPQFIFQYYREEENGRGNFPPRFSGLQFPNYSSELNVNALELDDSALYLCASSNPGTSGIETQYFGPGTRLLVL.

The J gene is TRBJ1-3, the V gene TRBV25-1, with TRBD1 identical over 7 bases. Germline V lookup: CDR1 MGHDK, CDR2 SYGVNS. This CDR3 is 17 amino acids long. Trimming cost V 1 base and J 1 base; bases outside gene matches: 7. The CDR3 region has the DNA TGTGCCAGCAGTGAATGGGGGAACAGGGGATCTGGAAACACCATATATTTT. Translating it yields CASSEWGNRGSGNTIYF.

The genes are TRBV29-1 and TRBJ2-2; D ambiguous. Germline V gene sequence: CDR1 SQVTM, CDR2 ANQGSEA. The CDR3 consists of 12 residues. V lost 5 bases and J lost 1, with 5 bases in between. CDR3 sequence: CSVSVNTGELFF. CDR3 coding DNA: TGCAGCGTTTCGGTGAACACCGGGGAGCTGTTTTTT.

V is TRBV7-2 and J is TRBJ1-2; no definite D call. The CDR3 is 16 residues long. V was shortened by 5 bases and J by 4 bases, with 20 bases between the two germline ends. Germline V CDR1 and CDR2: SGHTA, FQGNSA. In nucleotides, the CDR3 is TGTGCCAGCAGCGCGGAGGGCGGGTCGCCTTCCTATGGCTACACCTTC. It codes for CASSAEGGSPSYGYTF.

CDR3 DNA: TGCAGCGTTGAAATTGGTGGCACAGATACGCAGTATTTT. Its protein product is CSVEIGGTDTQYF. V is TRBV29-1 and J is TRBJ2-3; no clear D. The germline V and J ends were trimmed by 2 bases and 1 base, with 7 bases remaining between them. Germline CDR1 is SQVTM and CDR2 is ANQGSEA. This CDR3 has 13 residues.

Comments on this clonotype: The junction departs from the called germline gene at one end, perhaps through a read error. The chain uses TRBV11-2 and TRBJ2-2; a possible D gene is TRBD2 (5 bases). Germline-derived CDR1 and CDR2 are SGHAT and FQNNGV. The CDR3 covers 14 residues. CDR3 region: CASSLFGNIGELFF. CDR3 DNA: TGTGCCAGCAGCTTATTCGGGAACATCGGGGAGCTGTTTTTT. Combining the CDR3 with reference TRBV11-2 and TRBJ2-2 gives the whole variable domain EAGVAQSPRYKIIEKRQSVAFWCNPISGHATLYWYQQILGQGPKLLIQFQNNGVVDDSQLPKDRFSAERLKGVDSTLKIQPAKLEDSAVYLCASSLFGNIGELFFGEGSRLTVL.

The CDR3 sequence: CASSQAVFGTGNNEQYF. The CDR3 nucleotides read TGCGCCAGCAGCCAAGCTGTTTTTGGGACAGGGAATAACGAGCAGTACTTC. V is TRBV4-3 and J is TRBJ2-7; 9 bases align to TRBD1. V lost 1 base, J lost 5 bases, and 12 bases stayed unmatched. Germline V gives CDR1 LGHNA, CDR2 YSLEER. CDR3 length: 17 amino acids.

The genes are TRBV5-1 and TRBJ2-5, with 10 bases fitting TRBD2. V shed 3 bases, J shed 5 bases, and the junction held 10 bases outside the gene matches. This CDR3 has 16 residues. Germline V gene lookup returns CDR1 SGHRS and CDR2 YFSETQ. This chain's CDR3 is CASSYTGTSVGETQYF. CDR3 sequence (DNA): TGCGCCAGCAGCTACACCGGGACTAGCGTGGGGGAGACCCAGTACTTC.

The rearrangement joins TRBV7-8 to TRBJ2-5; 8 bases fit TRBD2. After removal of 4 bases from V and 10 bases from J, the junction contained 8 bases not matched to a gene. Germline V gives CDR1 SGHVS, CDR2 FQNEAQ. The CDR3 contains 13 residues. In DNA form, the CDR3 reads TGTGCCAGCAGCTCCGGACTAGCTCGGGGCCAGTACTTC. This gives the protein CASSSGLARGQYF. The whole variable domain, remainder taken from reference TRBV7-8 and TRBJ2-5, is GAGVSQSPRYKVAKRGQDVALRCDPISGHVSLFWYQQALGQGPEFLTYFQNEAQLDKSGLPSDRFFAERPEGSVSTLKIQRTQQEDSAVYLCASSSGLARGQYFGPGTRLLVL.

The V call is TRBV11-3, the J call TRBJ2-3; 11 positions agree with TRBD2. V lost 4 bases and J lost 1; bases outside the gene matches: 4. Germline V CDR1 and CDR2: SGHNT, YENEEA. This CDR3 comprises 16 residues. The CDR3 sequence: CASSSRTSGRTDTQYF. The CDR3 DNA reads as TGTGCCAGCAGCTCTCGGACTAGCGGGCGCACAGATACGCAGTATTTT.

The chain has TRBV29-1 and TRBJ2-7; 7 bases map to TRBD1. J gave up 5 bases and V 5 bases, and 18 bases lay outside the gene matches. Germline V gene lookup returns CDR1 SQVTM and CDR2 ANQGSEA. The CDR3 is 16 residues long. Here the CDR3 DNA reads TGCAGCGTTCAATCTCAGGGACAGACCCGGCGGGACGAGCAGTACTTC. Translation gives CSVQSQGQTRRDEQYF.

Here the CDR3 DNA reads TGTGCCAGCAGTTTATCTAGGGTCAACGGTAACGAAAAACTGTTTTTT. It specifies CASSLSRVNGNEKLFF. The chain links TRBV27 to TRBJ1-4; D is undetermined. The germline V and J ends were trimmed by 0 bases and 8 bases, with 16 bases remaining between them. The germline V gene encodes CDR1 MNHEY and CDR2 SMNVEV (reference sequence). This CDR3 comprises 16 residues. The full variable domain, completed using reference TRBV27 and TRBJ1-4, is EAQVTQNPRYLITVTGKKLTVTCSQNMNHEYMSWYRQDPGLGLRQIYYSMNVEVTDKGDVPEGYKVSRKEKRNFPLILESPSPNQTSLYFCASSLSRVNGNEKLFFGSGTQLSVL.